These T cell receptor beta chains were read from a single sample in a study of spatial heterogeneity in lung cancer. In TCRdb, the 5' RACE reads were re-called with MiXCR into one record per CDR3 protein. The data contain about 38,000 distinct CDR3 sequences, 7.5% of them seen just once; the ten biggest clones take up approximately 30%. This sample comprised PBMCs, obtained at surgery. The receptors were gathered from a male donor with early-stage non-small cell lung cancer. The CDR3 runs from the conserved cysteine through the conserved F or W. A D gene is named only where the DNA matches it firmly. Clone size, where shown, is once, few, many, or a class for clones that have expanded.

18 | many | TRBJ2-3 | TRBD2 | TRBV20-1 | TGCAGTGCTAGAGTTTCGACGGCTAGCGGGAGGGCGGCAGATACGCAGTATTTT | CSARVSTASGRAADTQYF
15 | NA | TRBJ2-2 | NA | TRBV5-1 | TGCGCCAGCAGCTTGGCCTCTAGAGGAACCGGGGAGCTGTTTTTT | CASSLASRGTGELFF
17 | few | TRBJ2-1 | TRBD2 | TRBV28 | TGTGCCAGCAGCGAGACTAGCGGGAGGGGCACCTACAATGAGCAGTTCTTC | CASSETSGRGTYNEQFF
17 | few | TRBJ2-1 | TRBD2 | TRBV19 | TGTGCCAGTAGTATAGTGGGACTAGCGGGAGAAGGGAATGAGCAGTTCTTC | CASSIVGLAGEGNEQFF
16 | many | TRBJ1-6 | NA | TRBV7-2 | TGTGCCAGCAGCTGGGCTGGGACCTCCTATAATTCACCCCTCCACTTT | CASSWAGTSYNSPLHF
12 | many | TRBJ1-1 | NA | TRBV29-1 | TGCAGCCCGGGGAGAGAGAACACTGAAGCTTTCTTT | CSPGRENTEAFF
13 | many | TRBJ1-4 | NA | TRBV14 | TGTGCCAGCAGCCAAGACAGAGACAGACCGTTGTTTTTT | CASSQDRDRPLFF
14 | many | TRBJ2-3 | NA | TRBV20-1 | TGCAGTGCTAGAGATCTAGATGGGACAGATACGCAGTATTTT | CSARDLDGTDTQYF
14 | many | TRBJ2-1 | TRBD1 | TRBV7-3 | TGTGCCAGCAGCCTGGACAGGATAAACGATGAGCAGTTCTTC | CASSLDRINDEQFF
15 | many | TRBJ1-2 | NA | TRBV19 | TGTGCCAGTAGTATAGCCCCCGGCGGGCACTATGGCTACACCTTC | CASSIAPGGHYGYTF
14 | NA | TRBJ1-5 | NA | TRBV18 | TGTGCCAGCTCACCACCGGGCAGGGATCAGCCCCAGCATTTT | CASSPPGRDQPQHF
15 | NA | TRBJ2-1 | TRBD2 | TRBV9 | TGTGCCAGCAGCGTAGGTCTAGCGGGATCTGAAGAGCAGTTCTTC | CASSVGLAGSEEQFF
12 | many | TRBJ2-7 | NA | TRBV3-1 | TGTGCCAGCAGCCTGACAACCTACGAGCAGTACTTC | CASSLTTYEQYF
14 | NA | TRBJ2-2 | NA | TRBV2 | TGTGCCAGCACGCCGAACAGAACCACCGGGGAGCTGTTTTTT | CASTPNRTTGELFF
14 | many | TRBJ1-5 | NA | TRBV18 | TGTGCCAGCTCACCACAAGGAGGGGATCAGCCCCAGCATTTT | CASSPQGGDQPQHF
14 | NA | TRBJ1-1 | NA | TRBV5-6 | TGTGCCAGCAGCTTGCAGGGGCTGGGGACTGAAGCTTTCTTT | CASSLQGLGTEAFF
15 | many | TRBJ1-5 | NA | TRBV12-3/TRBV12-4 | TGTGCCAGCACCCAGTCCGCAGCACCTAATCAGCCCCAGCATTTT | CASTQSAAPNQPQHF
14 | many | TRBJ2-2 | NA | TRBV5-1 | TGCGCCAGCAGCCGGGGACTTAACACCGGGGAGCTGTTTTTT | CASSRGLNTGELFF
16 | many | TRBJ1-5 | TRBD1 | TRBV18 | TGTGCCAGCTCGGGACAGGGGGACAGAGGCAATCAGCCCCAGCATTTT | CASSGQGDRGNQPQHF
13 | NA | TRBJ2-4 | NA | TRBV20-1 | TGCAGTGCTAAAAGGCAGGGGATTGTCATTCAGTACTTC | CSAKRQGIVIQYF
13 | many | TRBJ2-2 | NA | TRBV29-1 | TGCAGCGCGTGGCGGCAGAACACCGGGGAGCTGTTTTTT | CSAWRQNTGELFF
13 | few | TRBJ1-5 | NA | TRBV6-5 | TGTGCCAGCAGTTACTCAGTTGGACAGCCCCAGCATTTT | CASSYSVGQPQHF
14 | few | TRBJ2-3 | NA | TRBV6-2/TRBV6-3 | TGTGCCAGCAGTTATAGACAGAACACAGATACGCAGTATTTT | CASSYRQNTDTQYF
17 | many | TRBJ1-1 | TRBD1 | TRBV27 | TGTGCCAGCAGTCCCCCACAGGGGGCGACGGGGAACACTGAAGCTTTCTTT | CASSPPQGATGNTEAFF
15 | many | TRBJ2-1 | NA | TRBV14 | TGTGCCAGCAGCCAAGACCGTGCGACCTACAATGAGCAGTTCTTC | CASSQDRATYNEQFF
12 | NA | TRBJ2-3 | TRBD1 | TRBV29-1 | TGCAGCGGCCGCCTACAGGGGTATACGCAGTATTTT | CSGRLQGYTQYF
13 | few | TRBJ1-2 | TRBD1 | TRBV18 | TGTGCCAGCTCACCAGCAGGACAGGGGCGATACACCTTC | CASSPAGQGRYTF
14 | many | TRBJ2-7 | TRBD1 | TRBV12-3/TRBV12-4 | TGTGCCAGCAGTTTAATAGGGGGCTGGGGCGAGCAGTACTTC | CASSLIGGWGEQYF
14 | many | TRBJ1-1 | TRBD1 | TRBV7-2 | TGTGCCAGCAGCTTCGGACAGGGTAGGACTGAAGCTTTCTTT | CASSFGQGRTEAFF
14 | many | TRBJ2-1 | NA | TRBV6-5 | TGTGCCAGCAGTTACTCGATCTTGCCGGGGGAGCAGTTCTTC | CASSYSILPGEQFF
17 | many | TRBJ1-2 | NA | TRBV5-1 | TGCGCCAGCAGCCCCACTTATAAAGGGGAAAAATATATTGGCTACACCTTC | CASSPTYKGEKYIGYTF
13 | many | TRBJ2-1 | NA | TRBV2 | TGTGCCAGCGGAGGGGACGGGAGCGATGAGCAGTTCTTC | CASGGDGSDEQFF
13 | many | TRBJ2-5 | NA | TRBV18 | TGTGCCAGCTCAGAGAGCCTCCAAGAGACCCAGTACTTC | CASSESLQETQYF
14 | many | TRBJ2-2 | NA | TRBV6-1 | TGTGCCAGCAGGTGGGCAGTCGGCGCCGGGGAGCTGTTTTTT | CASRWAVGAGELFF
14 | few | TRBJ2-1 | NA | TRBV30 | TGTGCCTGGCCCCTCGGACTACCCTTCAATGAGCAGTTCTTC | CAWPLGLPFNEQFF
14 | many | TRBJ2-4 | NA | TRBV7-2 | TGTGCCAGCAGCTTCCGCGGGACAAGTTCAAATCAGTACTTC | CASSFRGTSSNQYF